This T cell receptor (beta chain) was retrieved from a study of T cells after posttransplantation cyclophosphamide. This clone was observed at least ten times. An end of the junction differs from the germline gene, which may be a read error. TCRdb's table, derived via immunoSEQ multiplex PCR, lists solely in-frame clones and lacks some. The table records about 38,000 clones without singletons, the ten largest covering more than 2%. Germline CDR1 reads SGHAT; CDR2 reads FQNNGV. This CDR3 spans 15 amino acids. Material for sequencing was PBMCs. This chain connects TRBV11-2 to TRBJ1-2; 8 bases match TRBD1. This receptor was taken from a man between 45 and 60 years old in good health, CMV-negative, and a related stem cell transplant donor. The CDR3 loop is CASSVDRGTNYGYTF. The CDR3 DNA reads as TGTGCCAGCAGCGTAGACAGGGGAACTAACTATGGCTACACCTTC.